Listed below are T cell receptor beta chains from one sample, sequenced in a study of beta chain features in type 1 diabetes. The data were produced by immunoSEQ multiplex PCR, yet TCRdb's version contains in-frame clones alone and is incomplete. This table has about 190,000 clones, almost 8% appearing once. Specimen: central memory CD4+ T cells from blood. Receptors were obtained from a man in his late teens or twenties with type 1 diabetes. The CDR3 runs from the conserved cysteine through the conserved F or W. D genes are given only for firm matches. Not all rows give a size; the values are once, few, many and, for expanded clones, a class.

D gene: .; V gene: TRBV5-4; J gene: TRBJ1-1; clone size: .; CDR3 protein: CASSLPSFRDTEAFF; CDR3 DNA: TGTGCCAGCAGCCTCCCTTCCTTTCGGGACACTGAAGCTTTCTTT
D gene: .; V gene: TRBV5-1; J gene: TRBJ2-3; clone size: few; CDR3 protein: CASSPREDTQYF; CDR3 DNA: TGCGCCAGCAGCCCTCGGGAGGATACGCAGTATTTT
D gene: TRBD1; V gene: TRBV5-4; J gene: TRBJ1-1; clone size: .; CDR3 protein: CASRRQGAANTEAFF; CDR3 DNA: TGTGCCAGCAGACGACAGGGGGCCGCCAACACTGAAGCTTTCTTT
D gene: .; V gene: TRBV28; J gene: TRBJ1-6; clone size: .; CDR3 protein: CASSWEGGGHSPLHF; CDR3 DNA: TGTGCCAGCAGTTGGGAGGGCGGGGGACATTCACCCCTCCACTTT
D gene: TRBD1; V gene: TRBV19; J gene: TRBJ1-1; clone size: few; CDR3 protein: CASSINGQGGTEAFF; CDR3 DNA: TGTGCCAGTAGTATTAACGGACAGGGAGGAACTGAAGCTTTCTTT
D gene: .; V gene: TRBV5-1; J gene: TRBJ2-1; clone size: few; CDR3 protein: CASSLGQGGWHEQFF; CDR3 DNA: TGCGCCAGCAGCTTGGGACAGGGAGGTTGGCACGAGCAGTTCTTC
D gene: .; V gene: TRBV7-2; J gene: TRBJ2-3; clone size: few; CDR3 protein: CASSWAGTPGTDTQYF; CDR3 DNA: TGTGCCAGCAGCTGGGCCGGGACTCCCGGCACAGATACGCAGTATTTT
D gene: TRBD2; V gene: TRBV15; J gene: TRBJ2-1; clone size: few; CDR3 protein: CATSGRGGDNEQFF; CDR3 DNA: TGTGCCACCAGTGGTCGCGGGGGGGACAATGAGCAGTTCTTC
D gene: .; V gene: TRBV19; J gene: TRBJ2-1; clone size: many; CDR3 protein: CASSIDERNSYNEQFF; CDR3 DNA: TGTGCCAGTAGTATAGACGAGCGGAACTCCTACAATGAGCAGTTCTTC
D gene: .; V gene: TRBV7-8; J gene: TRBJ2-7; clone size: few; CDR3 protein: CASSSLALSSYEQYF; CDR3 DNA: TGTGCCAGCAGCTCCCTTGCCCTGAGCTCCTACGAGCAGTACTTC
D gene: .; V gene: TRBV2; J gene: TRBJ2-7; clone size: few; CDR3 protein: CASSGAAGAAYEQYF; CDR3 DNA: TGTGCCAGCAGCGGGGCTGCGGGGGCCGCCTACGAGCAGTACTTC
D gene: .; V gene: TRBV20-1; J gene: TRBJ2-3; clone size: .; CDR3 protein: CSAHNTDTQYF; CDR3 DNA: TGCAGTGCTCACAACACAGATACGCAGTATTTT
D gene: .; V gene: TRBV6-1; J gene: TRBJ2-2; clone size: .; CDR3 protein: CASSDSTGELFF; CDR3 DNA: TGTGCCAGCAGTGACAGCACCGGGGAGCTGTTTTTT
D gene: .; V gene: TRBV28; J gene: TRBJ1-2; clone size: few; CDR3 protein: CASTPEVRAYGYTF; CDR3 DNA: TGTGCCAGCACCCCAGAGGTCAGGGCGTATGGCTACACCTTC
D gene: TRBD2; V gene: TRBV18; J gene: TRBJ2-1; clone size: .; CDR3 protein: CASSPLQRLAGDGYEQFF; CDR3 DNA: TGTGCCAGCTCACCACTTCAGAGACTAGCGGGAGATGGATATGAGCAGTTCTTC
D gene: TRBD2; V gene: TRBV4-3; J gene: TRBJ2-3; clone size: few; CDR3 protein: CASSFGGADTDTQYF; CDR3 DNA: TGCGCCAGCAGCTTCGGGGGGGCCGACACAGATACGCAGTATTTT
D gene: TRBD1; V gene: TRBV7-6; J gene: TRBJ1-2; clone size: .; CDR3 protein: CASSLGAGGNVFAPGYTF; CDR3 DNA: TGTGCCAGCAGCTTAGGCGCAGGGGGCAACGTATTTGCTCCTGGCTACACCTTC
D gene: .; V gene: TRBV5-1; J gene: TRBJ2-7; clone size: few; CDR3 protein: CASSFGTTYEQYF; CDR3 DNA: TGCGCCAGCAGCTTCGGGACAACCTACGAGCAGTACTTC
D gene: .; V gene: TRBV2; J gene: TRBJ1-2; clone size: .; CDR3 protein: CASSLNYGYTF; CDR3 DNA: TGTGCCAGCAGTTTAAACTATGGCTACACCTTC
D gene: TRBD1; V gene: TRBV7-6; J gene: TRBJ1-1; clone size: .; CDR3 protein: CASSLTGAATEAFF; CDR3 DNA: TGTGCCAGCAGCTTGACAGGGGCGGCCACTGAAGCTTTCTTT
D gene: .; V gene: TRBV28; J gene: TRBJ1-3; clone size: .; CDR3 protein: CASSWGGTGNTIYF; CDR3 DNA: TGTGCCAGCAGTTGGGGGGGAACTGGAAACACCATATATTTT
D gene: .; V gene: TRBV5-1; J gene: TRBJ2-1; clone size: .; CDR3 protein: CASSFPGKDEQFF; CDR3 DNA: TGCGCCAGCAGCTTCCCAGGGAAGGATGAGCAGTTCTTC
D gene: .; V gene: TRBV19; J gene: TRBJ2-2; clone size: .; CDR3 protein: CASSIDGAGSTGELFF; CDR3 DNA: TGTGCCAGTAGTATAGACGGCGCTGGGAGCACCGGGGAGCTGTTTTTT
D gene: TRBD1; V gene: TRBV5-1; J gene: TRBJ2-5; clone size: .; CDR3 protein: CASSKQGVETQYF; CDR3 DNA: TGCGCCAGCAGCAAACAGGGGGTTGAGACCCAGTACTTC
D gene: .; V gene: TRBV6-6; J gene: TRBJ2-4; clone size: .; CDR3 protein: CASSVRDSHYF; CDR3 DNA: TGTGCCAGCAGCGTAAGGGACTCTCACTACTTC
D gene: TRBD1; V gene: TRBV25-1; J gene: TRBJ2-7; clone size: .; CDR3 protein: CASSGGTASSYEQYF; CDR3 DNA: TGTGCCAGCAGTGGGGGGACAGCCTCGTCCTACGAGCAGTACTTC
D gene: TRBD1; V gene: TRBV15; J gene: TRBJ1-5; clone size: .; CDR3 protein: CATSLQGGNQPQHF; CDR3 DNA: TGTGCCACCAGCTTACAGGGGGGCAATCAGCCCCAGCATTTT
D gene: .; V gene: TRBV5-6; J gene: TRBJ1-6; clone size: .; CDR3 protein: CASSSPDGGNSPLHF; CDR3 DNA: TGTGCCAGCAGCTCACCCGACGGGGGTAATTCACCCCTCCACTTT
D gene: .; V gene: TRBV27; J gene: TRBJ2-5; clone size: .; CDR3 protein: CATPQETQYF; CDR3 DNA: TGTGCCACCCCGCAAGAGACCCAGTACTTC
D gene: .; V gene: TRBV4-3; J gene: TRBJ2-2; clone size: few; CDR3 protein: CASSQVYRATGELFF; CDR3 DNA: TGCGCCAGCAGCCAAGTTTACAGGGCCACCGGGGAGCTGTTTTTT
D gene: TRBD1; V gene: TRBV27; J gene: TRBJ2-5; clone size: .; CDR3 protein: CASSLRGRETQYF; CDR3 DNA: TGTGCCAGCAGTTTAAGGGGGCGGGAGACCCAGTACTTC
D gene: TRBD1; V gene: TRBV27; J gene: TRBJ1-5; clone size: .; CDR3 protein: CASSARGTDLGGQPQHF; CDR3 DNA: TGTGCCAGCAGTGCCAGGGGGACGGATCTAGGAGGACAGCCCCAGCATTTT
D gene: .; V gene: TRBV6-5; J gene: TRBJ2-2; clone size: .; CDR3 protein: CASRPAAVTGELFF; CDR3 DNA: TGTGCCAGCAGGCCGGCGGCAGTCACCGGGGAGCTGTTTTTT
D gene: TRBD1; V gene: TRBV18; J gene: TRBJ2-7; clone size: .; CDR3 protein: CASSPPGQGSTSYEQYF; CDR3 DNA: TGTGCCAGCTCACCTCCGGGACAGGGGTCAACATCCTACGAGCAGTACTTC
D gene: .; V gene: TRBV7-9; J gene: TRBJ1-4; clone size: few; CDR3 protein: CASSLGPSGDIEEKLFF; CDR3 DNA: TGTGCCAGCAGCTTAGGGCCAAGTGGGGACATCGAGGAAAAACTGTTTTTT
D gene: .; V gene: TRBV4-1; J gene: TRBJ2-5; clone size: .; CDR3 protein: CASSQEQGWATQYF; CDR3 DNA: TGCGCCAGCAGCCAAGAGCAGGGTTGGGCGACCCAGTACTTC
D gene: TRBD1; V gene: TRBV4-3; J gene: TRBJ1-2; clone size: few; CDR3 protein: CASSQDFGRDRGFYTF; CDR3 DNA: TGCGCCAGCAGCCAAGATTTTGGCCGGGACAGGGGGTTCTACACCTTC